The 2 T cell receptor beta chains listed next were all sequenced from one sample in a study of CD8 T cells in ankylosing spondylitis. One entry per CDR3 protein, called by TCRdb with MiXCR from the 5' RACE reads. The table lists some 150,000 distinct CDR3 sequences, roughly 10% of them singletons. Material: blood, either unsorted or a sorted T cell fraction (not recorded which). Receptor source: a female donor with ankylosing spondylitis or in good health (not recorded which).

This clonotype was seen more than once but under ten times. The CDR3 nucleotides read TGTGCCAGCAGTCCCTACGGGCGGGGGGACACTGAAGCTTTCTTT. Translated, it gives CASSPYGRGDTEAFF. The chain carries TRBV6-1 and TRBJ1-1; D might be TRBD1 (5 bases). Germline-derived CDR1 and CDR2 are MNHNS and SASEGT. The germline V and J ends were trimmed by 5 bases and 3 bases, with 16 bases remaining between them. CDR3 size: 15 residues.

The rearrangement uses TRBV28 and TRBJ2-7; no reliable D call. Germline V CDR1 and CDR2: MDHEN, SYDVKM. Trimming pared 6 bases from V and 3 bases from J, leaving 9 bases between. The CDR3 sequence is 12 residues long. The CDR3 sequence is CASRSDNYEQYF. In nucleotides, the CDR3 is TGTGCCAGCAGGTCTGACAACTACGAGCAGTACTTC.